This TCR beta chain was documented in a study of response to subunit inactivated influenza vaccine. Study results and caveats: After each seasonal influenza vaccination, few new T cells are recruited, the authors suggested.

Germline values: CDR1 LNHNV, CDR2 YYDKDF (reference sequence). The CDR3 has 17 residues. Trimming shortened V by 0 bases and J by 4 bases, and 19 bases separated the two germline ends. In TCRdb, the RT-PCR reads were re-called with MiXCR into one record per CDR3 protein. Of about 570,000 distinct CDR3 sequences listed, approximately 12% are singletons. With regard to this clonotype: Antigen: not known.

The clonotype comes from a man aged 50 or older who received an inactivated influenza vaccine. This chain connects TRBV15 to TRBJ2-7; a weak D match, TRBD1 (5 bases). The sample consisted of PBMCs from blood, taken on the day of vaccination. The CDR3 nucleotides read TGTGCCACCAGCAGAGAATTGGGCCGGCAGGGAAAATACGAGCAGTACTTC. This gives the protein CATSRELGRQGKYEQYF.